This T cell receptor (beta chain) was sequenced during a study of CD8 T cells in ankylosing spondylitis. The CDR3 covers 13 residues. Germline V gene sequence: CDR1 SEHNR, CDR2 FQNEAQ (reference sequence). V was trimmed by 1 base and J by 3 bases, leaving 4 bases between them. This clonotype has a count of ten or more. Its antigen is as yet unknown. Study outcomes and limitations: Reportedly, matched ankylosing spondylitis synovial fluid was significantly enriched for disease-linked clones. There was a TCR beta motif, made of roughly eight highly homologous variants, that appeared characteristic of ankylosing spondylitis blood. Disease-linked clones were found to be CD8+ and relatively rare in peripheral blood.

Libraries for TCR beta were made by quantitative 5'-RACE with molecular barcodes. TCRdb ran MiXCR on the 5' RACE reads and lists one entry per CDR3 protein. The table records around 17,000 distinct CDR3 sequences, under 8.5% of them present only once. The V and J genes are TRBV7-9 and TRBJ1-5; D is undetermined. The receptor comes from a male donor with ankylosing spondylitis or in good health (not recorded which). The sample comprised blood. CDR3 loop: CASSLGHNQPQHF. The CDR3 coding sequence is TGTGCCAGCAGCTTAGGACACAATCAGCCCCAGCATTTT.